Below are 29 T cell receptor beta chains sequenced from a single sample in a study of blood T cells in healthy people across ages. Sample-barcoded 5' priming and a J-beta primer mix drove a second PCR of about 6 to 12 cycles. Each CDR3 protein gets one entry after TCRdb re-called the 5' RACE reads with MiXCR. The data contain about 780,000 distinct CDR3 sequences, about 46% of them singletons. Material for sequencing was blood. The receptor set was obtained from a man older than 75 in good health.

The chain is built from TRBV30 and TRBJ2-7; D uncertain. Near its end, the DNA agrees better with TRBJ2-5, so the J call may be wrong. Germline lookup yields CDR1 GTSNPN and CDR2 SVGIG (reference sequence). This CDR3 region has 14 residues. The CDR3 nucleotides are TGTGCCTGGAATGAGGCTAGATTTAAGGAGACCCAGTACTTC. It yields the protein CAWNEARFKETQYF.

The chain joins TRBV5-1 to TRBJ2-3; D is possibly TRBD2 (5 bases). Germline CDR1 is SGHRS and CDR2 is YFSETQ. This CDR3 has 17 residues. Trimming took 2 bases from V and 0 from J, leaving 16 bases between them. The CDR3 protein is CASSFRLAESSTDTQYF. CDR3 nucleotide sequence: TGCGCCAGCAGCTTTAGGCTAGCAGAATCTAGCACAGATACGCAGTATTTT.

V gene TRBV5-6 combines with J gene TRBJ2-7, with no clear D. The J call could be wrong; TRBJ2-5 is a better fit for the DNA end. Per the germline V gene, CDR1 is SGHDT and CDR2 is YYEEEE. The CDR3 runs 17 residues. The CDR3 protein is CASSLTRSGVRSETQYF. DNA of the CDR3: TGTGCCAGCAGCTTGACACGTTCTGGAGTGAGATCGGAGACCCAGTACTTC.

The V and J genes are TRBV15 and TRBJ2-4; 9 bases are a match to TRBD2. The J call may not be correct, given that the DNA end is closer to TRBJ2-7. Germline V gene sequence: CDR1 LNHNV, CDR2 YYDKDF (reference sequence). The CDR3 covers 16 residues. The CDR3 DNA sequence: TGTGCCACCAGCAGTGGTAGCGGGAGTGAAACCTACGAGCAGTACTTC. Amino acid sequence: CATSSGSGSETYEQYF.

This chain joins TRBV2 and TRBJ2-1; TRBD2 is a possible D gene (5 bases). CDR1 is SNHLY and CDR2 is FYNNEI in the germline V gene. Trimming cost V 5 bases and J 10 bases, with 21 bases left between them. The CDR3 consists of 15 residues. CDR3 sequence (DNA): TGTGCCAGCAGTACCTCCGGGGTACGTGCCCAAGAGCAGTTCTTC. This translates into CASSTSGVRAQEQFF.

This clonotype occurred many times. The rearrangement links TRBV20-1 to TRBJ2-5; a possible D gene is TRBD2 (6 bases). CDR1 and CDR2 from the germline V gene are DFQATT and SNEGSKA (reference sequence). The CDR3 contains 14 residues. V was cut by 3 bases and J by 5 bases, with 16 bases left in between. CDR3 residues: CSASILRGGETQYF. Written as DNA, the CDR3 is TGCAGTGCTAGCATCTTACGAGGAGGGGAGACCCAGTACTTC.

The chain joins TRBV7-2 to TRBJ2-7, with 13 bases identical to TRBD2. CDR3 length equals 17 residues. CDR1 SGHTA and CDR2 FQGNSA come from the germline V gene. The J segment lost 2 bases and the V segment lost 5 bases, leaving 9 bases of the junction unmatched. The CDR3 sequence: CASSPEGLAGSTYEQYF. Here the CDR3 DNA reads TGTGCCAGCAGCCCTGAGGGACTAGCGGGGAGCACCTACGAGCAGTACTTC.

This chain uses TRBV20-1 with TRBJ2-7, with D perhaps assigned TRBD1 or TRBD2 (5 bases each). Germline lookup yields CDR1 DFQATT and CDR2 SNEGSKA (reference sequence). Trimming took off 5 bases at V and 6 bases at J, with 20 bases between the two ends. The CDR3 loop spans 14 amino acids. The CDR3 DNA is TGCAGTGCTCCCCGTGGGCAGGGACGAGGCGAGCAGTACTTC. It specifies CSAPRGQGRGEQYF.

This clonotype was seen ten or more times. One end of the junction fails to match germline, which may point to a read error. The genes are TRBV20-1 and TRBJ2-5; TRBD1 agrees at 8 bases. The DNA end favors TRBJ2-7, so the J call may be wrong. CDR1 and CDR2 (germline): DFQATT, SNEGSKA (reference sequence). The length of the CDR3 is 13 residues. CDR3 nucleotide sequence: TGCAGTGCGAGAGGACAGGGTTTCGGCGAGCAGTACTTC. This codes for CSARGQGFGEQYF.

In its sample, this clonotype was seen many times. The chain has TRBV12-3 or TRBV12-4 and TRBJ2-3, with D perhaps matching TRBD1 or TRBD2 (5 bases each). The V end was cut by 7 bases, the J end by 3 bases, with 17 bases between. This CDR3 has 15 amino acids. This CDR3 is CASNPMGVETDTQYF. CDR3 bases: TGTGCCAGCAACCCTATGGGGGTTGAAACAGATACGCAGTATTTT.

This clonotype was picked up many times. CDR3 loop: CASSLNGGVGNEQFF. The CDR3, as DNA: TGTGCCAGCAGCTTAAATGGGGGGGTTGGCAATGAGCAGTTCTTC. J is TRBJ2-1 and V is TRBV7-2; 7 bases align to TRBD2. Germline V gene sequence: CDR1 SGHTA, CDR2 FQGNSA. The CDR3 spans 15 residues. V shed 2 bases, J shed 6 bases, and the junction held 7 bases outside the gene matches.

This clonotype was detected only once. The chain couples TRBV12-3 or TRBV12-4 to TRBJ2-4, with D possibly being TRBD2 (5 bases). The DNA end favors TRBJ2-5, so the J call may be wrong. CDR3 length: 13 amino acids. The CDR3 here is CASRDPGSETQYF. The CDR3 DNA follows: TGTGCCAGCAGGGATCCTGGGAGCGAGACCCAGTACTTC.

The V gene is TRBV18, the J gene TRBJ1-5; D remains ambiguous. The V gene lost 2 bases and the J gene lost 11 bases, with 13 bases spanning the gap. CDR1 is KGHSH, CDR2 LQKENI, per germline. CDR3 length equals 13 residues. The CDR3 loop is CASSPGETPAQHF. The CDR3 DNA follows: TGTGCCAGCTCACCAGGAGAGACCCCGGCCCAGCATTTT. Together with reference TRBV18 and TRBJ1-5, the CDR3 gives the full variable domain: NAGVMQNPRHLVRRRGQEARLRCSPMKGHSHVYWYRQLPEEGLKFMVYLQKENIIDESGMPKERFSAEFPKEGPSILRIQQVVRGDSAAYFCASSPGETPAQHFGDGTRLSIL.

Many counts were recorded for this clonotype. The rearrangement joins TRBV6-2 or TRBV6-3 to TRBJ2-7, with TRBD2 matching 11 bases. The V gene's germline CDR1 is MNHEY and CDR2 SVGEGT. V dropped 6 bases and J dropped 1; count of bases not matched to a gene: 5. CDR3 length: 15 residues. The CDR3 nucleotides are TGTGCCAGCAGAACTGGACTAGCGGGTTCCTACGAGCAGTACTTC. Its translation: CASRTGLAGSYEQYF.

The CDR3 sequence is CASSTQLAGGTDTQYF. For the CDR3, the DNA is TGTGCCAGCAGCACCCAACTAGCGGGGGGGACAGATACGCAGTATTTT. V is TRBV7-9 and J is TRBJ2-3, with TRBD2 identical over 13 bases. V shed 5 bases, J shed 3 bases, and the junction held 5 bases outside the gene matches. The CDR3 extends over 16 amino acids. Germline loops: CDR1 SEHNR, CDR2 FQNEAQ (reference sequence).

The gene calls are TRBV7-9 and TRBJ2-2; D gene unclear. The ends were cut back, 4 bases at V and 1 base at J, with 16 bases in the middle. CDR3 length equals 17 residues. The germline gives CDR1 SEHNR, CDR2 FQNEAQ (reference sequence). CDR3 loop: CASSSYWETMNTGELFF. CDR3 DNA: TGTGCCAGCAGCTCCTACTGGGAAACTATGAACACCGGGGAGCTGTTTTTT.

This clonotype was observed once. The rearrangement uses TRBV7-2 and TRBJ2-7, with D tentatively TRBD2 (6 bases). The CDR3 sequence is 15 residues long. Germline V CDR1 and CDR2: SGHTA, FQGNSA. The V end was cut by 2 bases, the J end by 2 bases, with 13 bases between. The CDR3 region has the DNA TGTGCCAGCAGCTTACCGGGGGTTCCCGCCTACGAGCAGTACTTC. Protein: CASSLPGVPAYEQYF. Drawing the rest from reference TRBV7-2 and TRBJ2-7, the complete variable domain is GAGVSQSPSNKVTEKGKDVELRCDPISGHTALYWYRQSLGQGLEFLIYFQGNSAPDKSGLPSDRFSAERTGGSVSTLTIQRTQQEDSAVYLCASSLPGVPAYEQYFGPGTRLTVT.

CDR3 sequence reads: CASRGGRLAATDTQYF. As DNA, the CDR3 is TGTGCCAGCAGGGGGGGTCGGCTAGCGGCCACAGATACGCAGTATTTT. This chain uses TRBV12-3 or TRBV12-4 with TRBJ2-3; 7 bases are a match to TRBD2. V lost 6 bases to trimming and J lost 2 bases; unmatched junction nucleotides: 11. This CDR3 comprises 16 residues.

The rearrangement links TRBV29-1 to TRBJ1-1; D not certain. Trimming pared 4 bases from V and 4 bases from J, leaving 10 bases between. CDR3 length equals 12 residues. Germline values: CDR1 SQVTM, CDR2 ANQGSEA. This CDR3 reads CSVAELTTEAFF. The CDR3 region has the DNA TGCAGCGTTGCTGAACTAACCACTGAAGCTTTCTTT. The whole variable domain, filled in from reference TRBV29-1 and TRBJ1-1, reads SAVISQKPSRDICQRGTSLTIQCQVDSQVTMMFWYRQQPGQSLTLIATANQGSEATYESGFVIDKFPISRPNLTFSTLTVSNMSPEDSSIYLCSVAELTTEAFFGQGTRLTVV.

The CDR3 sequence: CSVTGQVSYEQYF. In DNA form, the CDR3 reads TGCAGCGTTACCGGACAGGTCTCCTACGAGCAGTACTTC. This rearrangement joins TRBV29-1 to TRBJ2-7; 7 positions agree with TRBD1. Germline loops: CDR1 SQVTM, CDR2 ANQGSEA. This CDR3 comprises 13 residues. Unmatched junction bases numbered 4, after V lost 5 bases and J lost 0 bases.

The chain carries TRBV5-8 and TRBJ2-5, with 11 bases fitting TRBD1. Germline V lookup: CDR1 SGHTS, CDR2 YDEGEE. The V gene end was trimmed by 4 bases and the J gene end by 5 bases; junction bases not matched to a gene: 7. The CDR3 is 15 amino acids. The chain's CDR3 is CASSTRTGGWETQYF. The CDR3 DNA reads TGTGCCAGCAGCACCAGGACAGGGGGCTGGGAGACCCAGTACTTC.

J is TRBJ2-1 and V is TRBV20-1, with 8 nucleotides matching TRBD2. Germline lookup yields CDR1 DFQATT and CDR2 SNEGSKA (reference sequence). J lost 3 bases, V lost 1 base, and 8 bases had no gene match. This CDR3 region has 16 residues. The CDR3 bases are TGCAGTGCTAGAGTGGAGCTAGCGGGCCGCTACAATGAGCAGTTCTTC. Its protein is CSARVELAGRYNEQFF.

This clonotype was seen many times. The chain is built from TRBV12-3 or TRBV12-4 and TRBJ2-7; 14 positions match TRBD2. Germline trimming cut 4 bases from V and 7 bases from J; bases unmatched to any gene: 9. The CDR3 runs 16 residues. The DNA of the CDR3 is TGTGCCAGCAGTTCGGCCGGACTAGCGGGAGGTAGGGAGCAGTACTTC. This sequence encodes CASSSAGLAGGREQYF.

The chain uses TRBV19 and TRBJ2-1, with D possibly matching TRBD1 (6 bases). The CDR3 consists of 15 residues. Germline V gene data show CDR1 as LNHDA and CDR2 as SQIVND (reference sequence). V shed 7 bases and J shed 0 bases, with 13 bases lying between them. Here the CDR3 DNA reads TGTGCCAGTACCCACAGGGCCGGCTCCTACAATGAGCAGTTCTTC. Its translation: CASTHRAGSYNEQFF.

This clonotype came up a few times. The chain is built from TRBV10-3 and TRBJ2-1; D not resolved. This CDR3 is built from 13 residues. Per the germline V gene, CDR1 is ENHRY and CDR2 is SYGVKD. Trimming took off 7 bases at V and 6 bases at J, with 13 bases between the two ends. The CDR3 loop reads CAITPQASNEQFF. CDR3 bases: TGTGCCATCACCCCTCAGGCTAGCAATGAGCAGTTCTTC.

This sequence joins TRBV20-1 and TRBJ2-1; perhaps TRBD2 as D (5 bases). The germline V gene has CDR1 DFQATT and CDR2 SNEGSKA (reference sequence). This CDR3 is built from 15 residues. Deletions cut 3 bases from V and 0 bases from J, with 12 bases between. CDR3 nucleotide sequence: TGCAGTGCTAGCCCTAGCCTTAGCTCCTACAATGAGCAGTTCTTC. Protein sequence: CSASPSLSSYNEQFF.

This chain uses TRBV4-1 with TRBJ2-3; either TRBD1 or TRBD2 may supply D (5 bases each). Germline assignment: CDR1 MGHRA and CDR2 YSYEKL. The V and J ends lost 4 bases and 0 bases respectively, with 17 bases between them. This CDR3 region has 17 residues. The DNA of the CDR3 is TGCGCCAGCAGCCCTCAATGGGGGATCACTAGCACAGATACGCAGTATTTT. The encoded protein is CASSPQWGITSTDTQYF.

A remark on this clonotype: Germline is not matched at one junction end, which may reflect a read error. The V and J genes are TRBV27 and TRBJ2-7; D might be TRBD2 (5 bases). Germline V gene sequence: CDR1 MNHEY, CDR2 SMNVEV (reference sequence). The length of the CDR3 is 15 residues. The CDR3 DNA reads as TGTGCCGGCAGTTTAAAGAATAGTGGGAGCTCCGAGCAGTACTTC. Protein product: CAGSLKNSGSSEQYF.

Written as DNA, the CDR3 is TGTGCCAGCAGTCCGACTAGCGGGAGGATTAATGAGCAGTACTTC. It yields the protein CASSPTSGRINEQYF. The genes are TRBV2 and TRBJ2-7; 13 nucleotides align to TRBD2. The CDR3 has 15 amino acids. The germline gives CDR1 SNHLY, CDR2 FYNNEI. Trimming at V came to 5 bases and at J to 7 bases, leaving 8 bases not matched to a gene.